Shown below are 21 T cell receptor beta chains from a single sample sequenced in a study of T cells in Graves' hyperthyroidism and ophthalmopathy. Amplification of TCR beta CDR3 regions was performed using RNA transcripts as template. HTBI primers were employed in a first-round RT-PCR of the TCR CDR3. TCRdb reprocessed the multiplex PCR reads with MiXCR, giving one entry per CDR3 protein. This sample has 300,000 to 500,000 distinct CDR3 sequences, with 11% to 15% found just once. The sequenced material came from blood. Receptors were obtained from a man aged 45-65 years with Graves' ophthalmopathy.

CDR3 protein: CASSSGTSGRGDEQFF. The CDR3 bases are TGTGCCAGCAGCTCGGGGACTAGCGGGAGGGGGGATGAGCAGTTCTTC. The gene calls are TRBV7-9 and TRBJ2-1; 16 positions agree with TRBD2. The CDR3 loop spans 16 amino acids. CDR1 and CDR2 from the germline V gene are SEHNR and FQNEAQ (reference sequence). The trim removed 4 bases at V and 8 bases at J, leaving 5 bases unmatched. Based on the CDR3 plus reference TRBV7-9 and TRBJ2-1, the full variable domain is DTGVSQNPRHKITKRGQNVTFRCDPISEHNRLYWYRQTLGQGPEFLTYFQNEAQLEKSRLLSDRFSAERPKGSFSTLEIQRTEQGDSAMYLCASSSGTSGRGDEQFFGPGTRLTVL.

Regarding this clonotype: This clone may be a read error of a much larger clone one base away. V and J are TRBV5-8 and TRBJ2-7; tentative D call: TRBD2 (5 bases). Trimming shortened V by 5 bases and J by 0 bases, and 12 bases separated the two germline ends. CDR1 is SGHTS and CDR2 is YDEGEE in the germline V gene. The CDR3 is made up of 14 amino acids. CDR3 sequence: CASSQRGNSYEQYF. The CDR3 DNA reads TGTGCCAGCAGTCAACGGGGAAACTCCTACGAGCAGTACTTC.

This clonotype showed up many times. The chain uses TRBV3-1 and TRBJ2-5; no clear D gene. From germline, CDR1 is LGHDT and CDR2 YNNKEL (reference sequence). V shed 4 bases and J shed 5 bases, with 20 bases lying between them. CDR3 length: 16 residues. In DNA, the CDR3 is TGTGCCAGCAGCCCAACGGGCGTAGGCAGGCTGGAGACCCAGTACTTC. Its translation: CASSPTGVGRLETQYF.

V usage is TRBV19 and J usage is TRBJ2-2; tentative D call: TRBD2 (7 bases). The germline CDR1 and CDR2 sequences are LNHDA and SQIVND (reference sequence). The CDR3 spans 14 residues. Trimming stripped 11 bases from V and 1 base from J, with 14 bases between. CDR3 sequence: CAVGGGLNTGELFF. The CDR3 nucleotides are TGTGCCGTGGGGGGGGGGCTGAACACCGGGGAGCTGTTTTTT.

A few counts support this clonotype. The CDR3 sequence: CAWRATGGGYEQYF. CDR3 coding DNA: TGTGCCTGGAGAGCCACAGGGGGCGGTTACGAGCAGTACTTC. This rearrangement joins TRBV30 to TRBJ2-7; TRBD1 matches 9 bases. Per germline, CDR1 GTSNPN and CDR2 SVGIG (reference sequence). The CDR3 is 14 residues long. With V trimmed by 3 bases and J by 4 bases, 7 bases remained unmatched. The full variable domain, its missing parts supplied by reference TRBV30 and TRBJ2-7, is SQTIHQWPATLVQPVGSPLSLECTVEGTSNPNLYWYRQAAGRGLQLLFYSVGIGQISSEVPQNLSASRPQDRQFILSSKKLLLSDSGFYLCAWRATGGGYEQYFGPGTRLTVT.

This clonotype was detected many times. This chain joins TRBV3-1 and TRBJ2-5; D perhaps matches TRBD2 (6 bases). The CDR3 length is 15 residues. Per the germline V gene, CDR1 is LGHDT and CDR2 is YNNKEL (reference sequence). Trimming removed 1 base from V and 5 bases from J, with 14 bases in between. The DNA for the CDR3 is TGTGCCAGCAGCCAAGGCGGGGCAGCAGGGGAGACCCAGTACTTC. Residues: CASSQGGAAGETQYF.

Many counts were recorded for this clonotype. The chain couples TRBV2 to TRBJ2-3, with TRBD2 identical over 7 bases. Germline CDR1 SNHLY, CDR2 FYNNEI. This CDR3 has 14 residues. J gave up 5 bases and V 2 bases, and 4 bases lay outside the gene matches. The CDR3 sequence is CASSERPGGDTQYF. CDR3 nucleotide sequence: TGTGCCAGCAGTGAAAGGCCGGGAGGAGATACGCAGTATTTT. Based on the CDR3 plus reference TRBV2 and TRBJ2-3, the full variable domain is EPEVTQTPSHQVTQMGQEVILRCVPISNHLYFYWYRQILGQKVEFLVSFYNNEISEKSEIFDDQFSVERPDGSNFTLKIRSTKLEDSAMYFCASSERPGGDTQYFGPGTRLTVL.

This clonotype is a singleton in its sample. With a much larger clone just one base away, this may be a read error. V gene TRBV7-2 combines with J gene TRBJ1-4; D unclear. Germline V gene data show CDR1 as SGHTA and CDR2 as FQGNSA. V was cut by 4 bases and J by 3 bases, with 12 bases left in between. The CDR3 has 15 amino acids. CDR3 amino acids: CASSSVAGANEKLFF. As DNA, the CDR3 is TGTGCCAGCAGCTCAGTAGCCGGAGCTAATGAAAAACTGTTTTTT.

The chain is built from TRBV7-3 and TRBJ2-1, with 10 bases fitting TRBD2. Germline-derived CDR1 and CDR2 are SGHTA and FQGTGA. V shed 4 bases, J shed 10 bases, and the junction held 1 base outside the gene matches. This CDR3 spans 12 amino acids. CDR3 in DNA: TGTGCCAGCAGCTCGACTAGCGGGGAGCAGTTCTTC. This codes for CASSSTSGEQFF.

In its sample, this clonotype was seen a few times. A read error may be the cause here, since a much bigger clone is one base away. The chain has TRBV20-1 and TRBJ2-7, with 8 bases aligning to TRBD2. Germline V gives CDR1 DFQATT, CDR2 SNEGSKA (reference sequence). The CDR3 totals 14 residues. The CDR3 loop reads CGASPREGRVEQYF. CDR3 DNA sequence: TGCGGTGCTAGTCCACGGGAGGGCCGCGTCGAGCAGTACTTC.

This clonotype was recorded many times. The CDR3 protein is CASSPSRTGTTTEAFF. The DNA of the CDR3 is TGTGCCAGCTCACCAAGCCGTACAGGAACAACCACTGAAGCTTTCTTT. The gene calls are TRBV18 and TRBJ1-1; the D gene is possibly TRBD1 (5 bases). With 2 bases removed from V and 4 bases from J, the gap between germline ends came to 17 bases. The CDR3 consists of 16 residues. Germline-derived CDR1 and CDR2 are KGHSH and LQKENI.

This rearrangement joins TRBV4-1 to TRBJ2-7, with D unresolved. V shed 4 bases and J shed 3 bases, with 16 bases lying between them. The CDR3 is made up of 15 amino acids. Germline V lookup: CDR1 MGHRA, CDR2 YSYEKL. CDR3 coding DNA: TGCGCCAGCAGCCTGCGGACCACAACCCTCTACGAGCAGTACTTC. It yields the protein CASSLRTTTLYEQYF.

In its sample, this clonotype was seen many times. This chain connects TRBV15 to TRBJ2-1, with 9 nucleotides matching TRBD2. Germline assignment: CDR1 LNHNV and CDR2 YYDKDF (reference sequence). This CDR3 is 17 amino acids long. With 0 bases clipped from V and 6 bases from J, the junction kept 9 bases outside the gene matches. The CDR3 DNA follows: TGTGCCACCAGCAGAGAACCTAGCGGGGAGTTTGGCAATGAGCAGTTCTTC. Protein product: CATSREPSGEFGNEQFF.

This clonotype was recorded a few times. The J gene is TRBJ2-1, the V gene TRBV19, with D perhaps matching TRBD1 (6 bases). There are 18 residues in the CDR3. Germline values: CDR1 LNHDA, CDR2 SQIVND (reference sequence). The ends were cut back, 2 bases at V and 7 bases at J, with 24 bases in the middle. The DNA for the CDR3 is TGTGCCAGTAGTATAACTATGAAAGAGCCAGGGGAAGTTAATGAGCAGTTCTTC. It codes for CASSITMKEPGEVNEQFF.

DNA of the CDR3: TGTGCCTGGAGTAAGGGACCGGAGACCCAGTACTTC. This sequence encodes CAWSKGPETQYF. The chain carries TRBV30 and TRBJ2-5; D is possibly TRBD1 or TRBD2 (5 bases each). From germline, CDR1 is GTSNPN and CDR2 SVGIG (reference sequence). The CDR3 extends over 12 amino acids. V was cut by 2 bases and J by 5 bases, with 9 bases left in between.

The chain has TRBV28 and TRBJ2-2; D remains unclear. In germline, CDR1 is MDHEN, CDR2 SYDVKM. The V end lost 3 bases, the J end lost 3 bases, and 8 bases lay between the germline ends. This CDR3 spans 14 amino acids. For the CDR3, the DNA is TGTGCCAGCAGTTTCAACGGATACACCGGGGAGCTGTTTTTT. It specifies CASSFNGYTGELFF.

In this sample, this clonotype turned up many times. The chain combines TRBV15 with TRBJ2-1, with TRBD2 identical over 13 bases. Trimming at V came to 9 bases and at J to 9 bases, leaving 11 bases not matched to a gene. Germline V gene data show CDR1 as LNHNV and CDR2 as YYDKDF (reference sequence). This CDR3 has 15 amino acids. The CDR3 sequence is CATELGTSGTREQFF. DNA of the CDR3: TGTGCCACTGAGTTAGGGACTAGCGGGACCCGTGAGCAGTTCTTC.

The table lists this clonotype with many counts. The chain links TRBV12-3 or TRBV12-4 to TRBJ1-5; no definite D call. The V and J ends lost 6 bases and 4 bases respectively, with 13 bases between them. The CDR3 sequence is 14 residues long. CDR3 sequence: CASRREGVNQPQHF. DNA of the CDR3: TGTGCCAGCAGAAGAGAGGGAGTGAATCAGCCCCAGCATTTT.

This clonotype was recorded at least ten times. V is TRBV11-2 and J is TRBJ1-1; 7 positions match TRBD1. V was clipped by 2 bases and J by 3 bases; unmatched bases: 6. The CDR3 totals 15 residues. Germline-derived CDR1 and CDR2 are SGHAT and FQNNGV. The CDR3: CASSLLQGTYTEAFF. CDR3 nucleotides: TGTGCCAGCAGCTTATTACAGGGGACTTACACTGAAGCTTTCTTT.

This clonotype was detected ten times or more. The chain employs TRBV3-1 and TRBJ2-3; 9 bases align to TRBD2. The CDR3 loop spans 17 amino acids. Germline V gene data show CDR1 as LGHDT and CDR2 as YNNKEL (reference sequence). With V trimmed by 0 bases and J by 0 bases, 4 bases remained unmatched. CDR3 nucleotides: TGTGCCAGCAGCCAAGATAGGCTAGCGGGGAGCACAGATACGCAGTATTTT. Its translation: CASSQDRLAGSTDTQYF.

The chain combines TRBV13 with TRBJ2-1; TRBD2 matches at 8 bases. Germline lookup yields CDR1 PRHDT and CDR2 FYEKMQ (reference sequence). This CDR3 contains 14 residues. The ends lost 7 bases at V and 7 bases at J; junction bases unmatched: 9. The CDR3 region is CASTRAGGGNEQFF. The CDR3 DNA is TGTGCCAGCACAAGGGCGGGAGGCGGGAATGAGCAGTTCTTC.